Below are 23 T cell receptor beta chains sequenced from a single sample in a study of blood T cell repertoires in COVID-19. Libraries were prepared by immunoSEQ multiplex PCR; TCRdb keeps only in-frame clonotypes and omits some of them. This table has about 270,000 clones, 70% to 90% appearing once. What was sequenced was PBMCs or T cells enriched from blood (not recorded which). All receptors come from a woman aged 55 to 70 in a cohort exposed to, infected with or recovered from COVID-19 (not recorded which).

This sequence joins TRBV6-5 and TRBJ2-1; the D gene is possibly TRBD2 (5 bases). From germline, CDR1 is MNHEY and CDR2 SVGAGI. This CDR3 region has 13 residues. The V and J ends lost 2 bases and 11 bases respectively, with 13 bases between them. CDR3 region: CASSYDPPGKQFF. CDR3 nucleotides: TGTGCCAGCAGTTACGATCCGCCGGGGAAGCAGTTCTTC.

This CDR3 is CASSVPGLADYNEQFF. In DNA form, the CDR3 reads TGTGCCAGCAGTGTTCCGGGACTAGCGGATTACAATGAGCAGTTCTTC. V usage is TRBV2 and J usage is TRBJ2-1; 11 nucleotides align to TRBD2. Trimming at V came to 4 bases and at J to 4 bases, leaving 6 bases not matched to a gene. The CDR3 contains 16 residues. The germline V gene encodes CDR1 SNHLY and CDR2 FYNNEI.

The gene calls are TRBV4-2 and TRBJ2-1, with TRBD2 matching over 9 bases. In germline, CDR1 is LGHNA, CDR2 YNFKEQ. The ends lost 3 bases at V and 5 bases at J; junction bases unmatched: 5. This CDR3 comprises 15 residues. The DNA of the CDR3 is TGTGCCAGCAGCCACGTAGCGGGAGCTGACAATGAGCAGTTCTTC. Protein sequence: CASSHVAGADNEQFF.

This clone came up once. The V gene is TRBV2, the J gene TRBJ2-7; 8 bases line up with TRBD2. This CDR3 has 15 residues. The V segment lost 6 bases and the J segment 7 bases; nucleotides outside the gene matches: 14. CDR1 is SNHLY, CDR2 FYNNEI, per germline. CDR3 protein: CASRPPGLGALEQYF. As DNA, the CDR3 is TGTGCCAGCAGACCTCCGGGACTAGGAGCGTTAGAGCAGTACTTC. Full variable domain (outside the CDR3, taken from reference TRBV2 and TRBJ2-7): EPEVTQTPSHQVTQMGQEVILRCVPISNHLYFYWYRQILGQKVEFLVSFYNNEISEKSEIFDDQFSVERPDGSNFTLKIRSTKLEDSAMYFCASRPPGLGALEQYFGPGTRLTVT.

The CDR3 region has the DNA TGTGCCACCAGTGGCGCGACAGGGAACTATGGCTACACCTTC. It encodes CATSGATGNYGYTF. This chain links TRBV24-1 with TRBJ1-2; TRBD1 aligns across 7 bases. Germline CDR1 is KGHDR and CDR2 is SFDVKD. V lost 5 bases, J lost 2 bases, and 4 bases stayed unmatched. The CDR3 length is 14 residues.

This clone was recorded a few times. This chain joins TRBV2 and TRBJ2-1, with 14 bases aligning to TRBD2. The germline V gene has CDR1 SNHLY and CDR2 FYNNEI. The V gene end was trimmed by 6 bases and the J gene end by 5 bases; junction bases not matched to a gene: 12. The CDR3 is 18 amino acids. DNA for the CDR3: TGTGCCAGCAGGACGGGACTAGCGGGAGAGACTGGGCACAATGAGCAGTTCTTC. It codes for CASRTGLAGETGHNEQFF.

The V gene is TRBV19, the J gene TRBJ2-1; 8 nucleotides align to TRBD2. The CDR3 consists of 13 residues. The V and J ends lost 6 bases and 5 bases, in that order; junction bases with no gene match: 3. Germline V gene lookup returns CDR1 LNHDA and CDR2 SQIVND (reference sequence). CDR3 protein: CASRLTSDNEQFF. CDR3 DNA sequence: TGTGCCAGTAGATTGACTAGCGACAATGAGCAGTTCTTC.

CDR3 sequence: CASNSAGTGGQPQHF. The DNA of the CDR3 is TGTGCCAGCAATTCAGCGGGGACAGGGGGTCAGCCCCAGCATTTT. The rearrangement uses TRBV6-5 and TRBJ1-5; 11 bases fit TRBD1. CDR3 length equals 15 residues. Losses at the gene ends were 7 bases for V and 6 bases for J; bases not matched to a gene: 8. Germline loops: CDR1 MNHEY, CDR2 SVGAGI.

The chain recombines TRBV5-1 with TRBJ2-3, with D perhaps matching TRBD1 (5 bases). V lost 4 bases and J lost 0, with 12 bases in between. The germline V gene encodes CDR1 SGHRS and CDR2 YFSETQ. The CDR3 extends over 15 amino acids. CDR3 sequence reads: CASSPADSSTDTQYF. The DNA of the CDR3 is TGCGCCAGCAGCCCAGCCGACAGTAGCACAGATACGCAGTATTTT.

The chain links TRBV2 to TRBJ2-2; a possible D gene is TRBD1 (6 bases). Germline V gene data show CDR1 as SNHLY and CDR2 as FYNNEI. CDR3 length equals 15 residues. Trimming left V 6 bases short and J 0 bases short, with 11 bases between. The CDR3 DNA follows: TGTGCCAGCAGCCTAGGACAGACGAACACCGGGGAGCTGTTTTTT. As protein: CASSLGQTNTGELFF.

The J gene is TRBJ1-2, the V gene TRBV7-2; 9 bases are a match to TRBD1. The CDR3 runs to 15 residues. The V segment lost 4 bases and the J segment 5 bases; nucleotides outside the gene matches: 8. Per germline, CDR1 SGHTA and CDR2 FQGNSA. The CDR3 loop is CASSSRQGVGYGYTF. Written as DNA, the CDR3 is TGTGCCAGCAGCTCAAGACAGGGGGTAGGATATGGCTACACCTTC.

The CDR3 DNA follows: TGTGCCAGCAGTCCTCCTACTAGCGGGAGATATGAGCAGTTCTTC. It translates to CASSPPTSGRYEQFF. The chain joins TRBV11-2 to TRBJ2-1, with 11 nucleotides matching TRBD2. The CDR3 spans 15 residues. With V trimmed by 6 bases and J by 8 bases, 9 bases remained unmatched. Germline V lookup: CDR1 SGHAT, CDR2 FQNNGV.

Here the CDR3 reads CASNLLSSYNEQFF. DNA of the CDR3: TGTGCCAGCAATCTCCTGAGCTCCTACAATGAGCAGTTCTTC. The chain couples TRBV2 to TRBJ2-1; D remains ambiguous. The germline V and J ends were trimmed by 7 bases and 0 bases, with 10 bases remaining between them. The germline V gene encodes CDR1 SNHLY and CDR2 FYNNEI. CDR3 size: 14 residues.

V usage is TRBV27 and J usage is TRBJ2-5; TRBD2 agrees at 7 bases. The J segment lost 5 bases and the V segment lost 5 bases, leaving 14 bases of the junction unmatched. CDR3 length: 16 residues. CDR1 and CDR2 (germline): MNHEY, SMNVEV (reference sequence). CDR3 protein: CASSPGGVGRVETQYF. The CDR3 coding sequence is TGTGCCAGCAGTCCCGGCGGGGTGGGGAGGGTGGAGACCCAGTACTTC.

The chain has TRBV18 and TRBJ1-5; the D is unclear. This CDR3 has 13 residues. The germline V gene encodes CDR1 KGHSH and CDR2 LQKENI. The germline V and J ends were trimmed by 3 bases and 2 bases, with 5 bases remaining between them. Here the CDR3 DNA reads TGTGCCAGCTCACCGTCTGGCAATCAGCCCCAGCATTTT. Its translation: CASSPSGNQPQHF. Complete variable domain (other parts from reference TRBV18 and TRBJ1-5): NAGVMQNPRHLVRRRGQEARLRCSPMKGHSHVYWYRQLPEEGLKFMVYLQKENIIDESGMPKERFSAEFPKEGPSILRIQQVVRGDSAAYFCASSPSGNQPQHFGDGTRLSIL.

The chain carries TRBV10-3 and TRBJ2-1; D call uncertain. Trimming removed 0 bases at V and 4 bases at J, with 16 bases between. CDR3 length equals 17 residues. Germline assignment: CDR1 ENHRY and CDR2 SYGVKD. The CDR3 DNA is TGTGCCATCAGTGAGTCTAGCTTCGCTCAAAGTTACAATGAGCAGTTCTTC. As protein: CAISESSFAQSYNEQFF.

The chain employs TRBV5-1 and TRBJ2-5; TRBD1 might be the D (6 bases). The germline V gene has CDR1 SGHRS and CDR2 YFSETQ. V was cut by 7 bases and J by 2 bases, with 15 bases left in between. The CDR3 extends over 14 amino acids. The CDR3 coding sequence is TGCGCCAGCGGGACCGGACAGCTGCAAGAGACCCAGTACTTC. Amino acid sequence: CASGTGQLQETQYF.

J is TRBJ1-2 and V is TRBV9, with 8 bases lining up with TRBD1. V gave up 3 bases and J gave up 3 bases; unmatched junction bases: 7. Germline-derived CDR1 and CDR2 are SGDLS and YYNGEE. The CDR3 consists of 15 residues. This chain's CDR3 is CASSESTGVDYGYTF. The CDR3 DNA reads as TGTGCCAGCAGCGAATCGACAGGGGTCGACTATGGCTACACCTTC.

V and J are TRBV5-4 and TRBJ1-1; D may be TRBD1 (6 bases). The CDR3 runs to 14 residues. The V gene lost 4 bases and the J gene lost 1 base, with 11 bases spanning the gap. Germline values: CDR1 SGHNT, CDR2 YYREEE (reference sequence). CDR3 residues: CASSPDSANTEAFF. The DNA of the CDR3 is TGTGCCAGCAGCCCGGACAGTGCGAACACTGAAGCTTTCTTT.

The rearrangement uses TRBV28 and TRBJ2-7; TRBD2 matches at 8 bases. Germline V gene sequence: CDR1 MDHEN, CDR2 SYDVKM. The CDR3 is made up of 16 amino acids. The trim removed 8 bases at V and 2 bases at J, leaving 14 bases unmatched. This CDR3 reads CASDRPNREGPYEQYF. The CDR3 coding sequence is TGTGCCAGCGATCGGCCCAACCGGGAGGGCCCCTACGAGCAGTACTTC.

The genes are TRBV11-1 and TRBJ1-1, with 7 bases that match TRBD1. Looked up from germline, CDR1 is SGHAT and CDR2 is FQDESV (reference sequence). The ends lost 5 bases at V and 4 bases at J; junction bases unmatched: 7. This CDR3 is 14 amino acids long. The CDR3 sequence: CASSLGGGITEAFF. The DNA for the CDR3 is TGTGCCAGCAGCCTCGGAGGGGGCATCACTGAAGCTTTCTTT.

The chain is built from TRBV9 and TRBJ2-2; TRBD1 aligns across 8 bases. The CDR3 has 16 amino acids. V was clipped by 3 bases and J by 2 bases; unmatched bases: 6. Germline loops: CDR1 SGDLS, CDR2 YYNGEE. CDR3 bases: TGTGCCAGCAGCGCATTGGACAGGGTCAACACCGGGGAGCTGTTTTTT. Amino acids: CASSALDRVNTGELFF.

The V gene is TRBV5-1, the J gene TRBJ2-5; TRBD2 aligns across 11 bases. The ends lost 4 bases at V and 2 bases at J; junction bases unmatched: 4. The germline gives CDR1 SGHRS, CDR2 YFSETQ. The CDR3 loop spans 15 amino acids. CDR3 protein: CASSLGTSGQETQYF. The DNA for the CDR3 is TGCGCCAGCAGCCTGGGGACTAGCGGTCAAGAGACCCAGTACTTC. The whole variable domain, filled in from reference TRBV5-1 and TRBJ2-5, reads KAGVTQTPRYLIKTRGQQVTLSCSPISGHRSVSWYQQTPGQGLQFLFEYFSETQRNKGNFPGRFSGRQFSNSRSEMNVSTLELGDSALYLCASSLGTSGQETQYFGPGTRLLVL.